This is a list of T cell receptor beta chains from one sample in a study of blood T cell repertoires in COVID-19. TCRdb's copy holds only in-frame clones and misses some; the assay was immunoSEQ multiplex PCR. The sample holds roughly 310,000 clones, roughly 90% seen once. The sample was peripheral blood. The receptors were sampled from a woman aged 25 to 39 with COVID-19, enrolled during active disease. Each CDR3 is given with its conserved first and last residue. The order of the fields is J gene, D gene, clone size, V gene, CDR3 protein, CDR3 DNA. A D gene is named only where the DNA matches it firmly. Not all rows give a size; the values are once, few, many and, for expanded clones, a class.

>TRBJ2-3|TRBD2|-|TRBV13
CASSSSSGRASTDTQYF
TGTGCCAGCAGCTCCTCTAGCGGGAGGGCCTCCACAGATACGCAGTATTTT
>TRBJ2-3|-|-|TRBV6-4
CASSLEFLDTQYF
TGTGCCAGCAGTCTGGAGTTCTTAGATACGCAGTATTTT
>TRBJ2-6|-|-|TRBV5-4
CASSFPLSGANVLTF
TGTGCCAGCAGCTTCCCCCTATCTGGGGCCAACGTCCTGACTTTC
>TRBJ2-5|TRBD1|-|TRBV24-1
CATSDPRTGMETQYF
TGTGCCACCAGTGACCCAAGGACAGGGATGGAGACCCAGTACTTC
>TRBJ2-5|TRBD2|-|TRBV7-7
CASSLSAGGETQYF
TGTGCCAGCAGCTTAAGTGCGGGAGGGGAGACCCAGTACTTC
>TRBJ1-5|-|-|TRBV19
CASSAPYRDNQPQHF
TGTGCCAGTAGTGCCCCCTACAGGGACAATCAGCCCCAGCATTTT
>TRBJ2-5|-|-|TRBV7-8
CASSFPLGGETQYF
TGTGCCAGCTCTTTTCCGTTGGGGGGAGAGACCCAGTACTTC
>TRBJ2-1|TRBD2|few|TRBV19
CASSILVGGMNDEQFF
TGTGCCAGTAGTATCTTGGTGGGAGGGATGAACGATGAGCAGTTCTTC
>TRBJ2-1|TRBD1|-|TRBV5-6
CASSSGQGSNEQFF
TGTGCCAGCAGCTCGGGACAGGGGAGTAATGAGCAGTTCTTC
>TRBJ1-5|TRBD1|few|TRBV2
CASRGHRGPGNQPQHF
TGTGCCAGCAGGGGCCACAGGGGGCCTGGCAATCAGCCCCAGCATTTT
>TRBJ1-5|TRBD1|-|TRBV28
CASSLRQGREPQHF
TGTGCCAGCAGTTTAAGACAGGGGAGGGAGCCCCAGCATTTT
>TRBJ1-6|-|-|TRBV6-6
CASSLRLRDSPLHF
TGTGCCAGCAGTTTAAGGCTACGGGATTCACCCCTCCACTTT
>TRBJ2-1|-|-|TRBV2
CASSERNEQFF
TGTGCCAGCAGTGAACGGAATGAGCAGTTCTTC
>TRBJ2-2|-|-|TRBV7-3
CASSLIGAGSGELFF
TGTGCCAGCAGCTTAATTGGGGCAGGGTCCGGGGAGCTGTTTTTT
>TRBJ1-2|-|-|TRBV30
CAWRADRNYGYTF
TGTGCCTGGAGGGCCGACAGAAACTATGGCTACACCTTC
>TRBJ2-5|-|-|TRBV27
CASSPWGVQETQYF
TGTGCCAGCAGCCCTTGGGGGGTCCAAGAGACCCAGTACTTC
>TRBJ2-1|-|-|TRBV27
CASRVAGAGYNEQFF
TGTGCCAGCAGAGTTGCGGGGGCCGGGTACAATGAGCAGTTCTTC
>TRBJ2-2|-|-|TRBV27
CASSLQGGRGELFF
TGTGCCAGCAGTTTACAGGGGGGCCGCGGGGAGCTGTTTTTT
>TRBJ1-2|-|-|TRBV25-1
CASSEGRTVRGGYTF
TGTGCCAGCAGTGAGGGAAGGACGGTAAGGGGTGGCTACACCTTC
>TRBJ2-1|TRBD2|-|TRBV27
CASSLAGGFFNEQFF
TGTGCCAGCAGTTTAGCGGGAGGGTTTTTCAATGAGCAGTTCTTC
>TRBJ1-2|TRBD1|-|TRBV19
CASRPKIPDRAGYTF
TGTGCCAGTAGGCCGAAAATTCCGGACAGGGCTGGCTACACCTTC
>TRBJ1-4|TRBD1|-|TRBV30
CAWTQGVELFF
TGTGCCTGGACCCAGGGGGTAGAACTGTTTTTT
>TRBJ2-1|TRBD1|medium-sized|TRBV30
CAWSRMQQGHNEQFF
TGTGCCTGGAGCAGGATGCAACAGGGGCACAATGAGCAGTTCTTC
>TRBJ2-7|TRBD2|-|TRBV28
CASSPVAGPPYEQYF
TGTGCCAGCAGTCCCGTAGCGGGACCCCCCTACGAGCAGTACTTC
>TRBJ1-1|-|-|TRBV11-1
CASSPDGGDTEAFF
TGTGCCAGCAGCCCGGATGGGGGGGACACTGAAGCTTTCTTT
>TRBJ2-3|-|-|TRBV15
CATSRDKGSPTDTQYF
TGTGCCACCAGCAGAGATAAGGGGTCCCCCACAGATACGCAGTATTTT
>TRBJ1-2|-|-|TRBV5-5
CASSLAPRDYGYTF
TGTGCCAGCAGCTTGGCGCCGAGGGACTATGGCTACACCTTC
>TRBJ2-7|-|-|TRBV7-2
CASSIIAEFSYEQYF
TGTGCCAGCAGCATCATAGCGGAGTTCTCCTACGAGCAGTACTTC
>TRBJ1-1|TRBD1|-|TRBV5-6
CASSPDRGTYTEAFF
TGTGCCAGCAGCCCCGACAGGGGTACGTACACTGAAGCTTTCTTT
>TRBJ1-1|-|-|TRBV5-1
CASSLVPEDTEAFF
TGCGCCAGCAGCTTGGTACCAGAGGACACTGAAGCTTTCTTT
>TRBJ1-2|TRBD1|-|TRBV5-1
CASSLELRDRLSNYGYTF
TGCGCCAGCAGCTTGGAGCTACGGGACAGGTTGTCGAACTATGGCTACACCTTC
>TRBJ1-1|-|-|TRBV30
CAWSPGPLNTEAFF
TGTGCCTGGAGTCCGGGTCCCTTGAACACTGAAGCTTTCTTT
>TRBJ2-5|-|-|TRBV9
CASSVATASTPQETQYF
TGTGCCAGCAGCGTAGCTACCGCTAGCACCCCTCAAGAGACCCAGTACTTC
>TRBJ2-2|TRBD2|-|TRBV11-2
CASSLGRLAIANTGELFF
TGTGCCAGCAGCTTAGGAAGACTAGCGATCGCGAACACCGGGGAGCTGTTTTTT
>TRBJ2-4|TRBD2|-|TRBV10-3
CAISETGGGNIQYF
TGTGCCATCAGTGAGACGGGGGGTGGAAACATTCAGTACTTC
>TRBJ2-7|TRBD2|-|TRBV5-1
CASSLEGLVHAEQYF
TGCGCCAGCAGCTTGGAGGGACTAGTTCATGCCGAGCAGTACTTC
>TRBJ1-6|-|once|TRBV11-2
CASRPAYGADNSPLHF
TGTGCCAGCAGGCCCGCGTATGGAGCCGATAATTCACCCCTCCACTTT
>TRBJ2-1|TRBD2|-|TRBV18
CASSMSGNYNEQFF
TGTGCCAGCTCAATGAGCGGGAATTACAATGAGCAGTTCTTC
>TRBJ1-5|-|-|TRBV19
CASSIAPRDQPQHF
TGTGCCAGTAGTATAGCCCCACGGGATCAGCCCCAGCATTTT
>TRBJ2-3|-|-|TRBV7-9
CASSLVQGTDTQYF
TGTGCCAGCAGCTTAGTCCAGGGGACAGATACGCAGTATTTT
>TRBJ1-1|TRBD1|-|TRBV2
CASNQGARTEAFF
TGTGCCAGCAATCAGGGGGCGCGGACTGAAGCTTTCTTT
>TRBJ1-1|TRBD1|few|TRBV7-2
CASSHRGRLNTEAFF
TGTGCCAGCAGTCACAGGGGGCGCCTGAACACTGAAGCTTTCTTT
>TRBJ2-5|TRBD1|-|TRBV28
CASSYGTAQETQYF
TGTGCCAGCAGTTACGGGACAGCCCAAGAGACCCAGTACTTC
>TRBJ1-1|-|once|TRBV5-1
CASSLVNIGETEAFF
TGCGCCAGCAGCTTGGTAAATATAGGGGAAACTGAAGCTTTCTTT